Listed below are T cell receptor beta chains from one sample, sequenced in a study of blood T cell repertoires in COVID-19. Measured with immunoSEQ multiplex PCR; TCRdb has only the in-frame clones, and not every one. The sample holds 150,000 to 200,000 clones, roughly 87% seen once. The sequenced sample was PBMCs or T cells enriched from blood (not recorded which). These receptors originate from a human donor with acute COVID-19. The donor label of this sample is uncertain. The CDR3 runs from the conserved cysteine through the conserved F or W. The order of the fields is D gene, V gene, J gene, clone size, CDR3 length, CDR3 protein, CDR3 DNA. The D gene is left open where the match is weak. Size tells how often a clone was seen (once, few, many) or the class of an expanded clone, and some rows leave it out.

D gene: TRBD2; V gene: TRBV13; J gene: TRBJ2-3; clone size: .; CDR3 length: 17; CDR3 protein: CASSLGLKRGAHYTQYF; CDR3 DNA: TGTGCCAGCAGCTTAGGCCTAAAGCGGGGGGCGCATTATACGCAGTATTTT
D gene: .; V gene: TRBV7-9; J gene: TRBJ2-3; clone size: few; CDR3 length: 14; CDR3 protein: CASSFRELTDTQYF; CDR3 DNA: TGTGCCAGCAGCTTCCGGGAACTCACAGATACGCAGTATTTT
D gene: .; V gene: TRBV9; J gene: TRBJ2-3; clone size: few; CDR3 length: 16; CDR3 protein: CASSPRDWGTVDTQYF; CDR3 DNA: TGTGCCAGCAGCCCACGGGACTGGGGAACGGTGGATACGCAGTATTTT
D gene: TRBD2; V gene: TRBV19; J gene: TRBJ2-7; clone size: .; CDR3 length: 14; CDR3 protein: CASSIRLAGYEQYF; CDR3 DNA: TGTGCCAGTAGTATAAGACTAGCGGGTTACGAGCAGTACTTC
D gene: .; V gene: TRBV9; J gene: TRBJ1-1; clone size: .; CDR3 length: 17; CDR3 protein: CASSSPDRQPQDTEAFF; CDR3 DNA: TGTGCCAGCAGCTCACCGGACAGACAGCCCCAGGACACTGAAGCTTTCTTT
D gene: TRBD1; V gene: TRBV19; J gene: TRBJ2-7; clone size: once; CDR3 length: 13; CDR3 protein: CASSAGQATEQYF; CDR3 DNA: TGTGCCAGTAGCGCTGGACAGGCCACAGAGCAGTACTTC
D gene: .; V gene: TRBV6-2/TRBV6-3; J gene: TRBJ1-1; clone size: .; CDR3 length: 20; CDR3 protein: CASSYSSLGVILDKYTEAFF; CDR3 DNA: TGTGCCAGCAGTTACTCGAGTCTAGGGGTTATTTTGGACAAGTACACTGAAGCTTTCTTT
D gene: TRBD1; V gene: TRBV7-3; J gene: TRBJ2-1; clone size: .; CDR3 length: 17; CDR3 protein: CASSLPSGQGGIGEQFF; CDR3 DNA: TGTGCCAGCAGCTTACCCTCGGGACAGGGAGGTATTGGGGAGCAGTTCTTC
D gene: TRBD1; V gene: TRBV5-1; J gene: TRBJ2-2; clone size: .; CDR3 length: 17; CDR3 protein: CASSLTLTGTYTGELFF; CDR3 DNA: TGCGCCAGCAGCCTTACTTTGACAGGGACCTACACCGGGGAGCTGTTTTTT
D gene: .; V gene: TRBV30; J gene: TRBJ1-1; clone size: .; CDR3 length: 13; CDR3 protein: CAWSVHLEGQAFF; CDR3 DNA: TGTGCCTGGAGTGTACATTTGGAGGGGCAAGCTTTCTTT
D gene: .; V gene: TRBV18; J gene: TRBJ2-1; clone size: .; CDR3 length: 15; CDR3 protein: CASSASGHASNEQFF; CDR3 DNA: TGTGCCAGCTCAGCCTCGGGACACGCTAGTAATGAGCAGTTCTTC
D gene: TRBD2; V gene: TRBV5-1; J gene: TRBJ2-3; clone size: .; CDR3 length: 15; CDR3 protein: CASSSKRGLTDTQYF; CDR3 DNA: TGCGCCAGCAGCTCCAAGCGGGGCCTCACAGATACGCAGTATTTT
D gene: .; V gene: TRBV7-9; J gene: TRBJ2-7; clone size: .; CDR3 length: 15; CDR3 protein: CASSPKTGGTYEQYF; CDR3 DNA: TGTGCCAGCAGCCCCAAAACCGGGGGAACCTACGAGCAGTACTTC
D gene: .; V gene: TRBV9; J gene: TRBJ2-5; clone size: .; CDR3 length: 15; CDR3 protein: CASSPHRGTEETQYF; CDR3 DNA: TGTGCCAGCAGCCCCCACCGGGGGACCGAAGAGACCCAGTACTTC
D gene: TRBD1; V gene: TRBV6-5; J gene: TRBJ2-4; clone size: .; CDR3 length: 16; CDR3 protein: CASSSGQGGAKNIQYF; CDR3 DNA: TGTGCCAGCAGTTCTGGACAGGGGGGGGCCAAAAACATTCAGTACTTC
D gene: TRBD1; V gene: TRBV18; J gene: TRBJ1-1; clone size: .; CDR3 length: 16; CDR3 protein: CASSPLFQGTDTEAFF; CDR3 DNA: TGTGCCAGCTCACCATTATTTCAGGGGACAGACACTGAAGCTTTCTTT
D gene: TRBD1; V gene: TRBV5-1; J gene: TRBJ1-2; clone size: .; CDR3 length: 13; CDR3 protein: CASSIDRGYGYTF; CDR3 DNA: TGCGCCAGCAGCATAGACAGGGGGTATGGCTACACCTTC
D gene: .; V gene: TRBV11-3; J gene: TRBJ2-1; clone size: .; CDR3 length: 17; CDR3 protein: CASSLGSLLQDGNEQFF; CDR3 DNA: TGTGCCAGCAGCTTAGGATCTCTGCTACAGGATGGGAATGAGCAGTTCTTC
D gene: TRBD2; V gene: TRBV19; J gene: TRBJ2-7; clone size: .; CDR3 length: 16; CDR3 protein: CASSTGLAGGVYEQYF; CDR3 DNA: TGTGCCAGTAGTACGGGACTAGCGGGGGGCGTATACGAGCAGTACTTC
D gene: .; V gene: TRBV7-2; J gene: TRBJ1-5; clone size: few; CDR3 length: 15; CDR3 protein: CASSSTADKNQPQHF; CDR3 DNA: TGTGCCAGCAGCTCCACCGCGGACAAGAATCAGCCCCAGCATTTT
D gene: .; V gene: TRBV2; J gene: TRBJ1-1; clone size: few; CDR3 length: 14; CDR3 protein: CASRALVNRAEAFF; CDR3 DNA: TGTGCCAGCAGAGCCCTCGTGAACAGGGCTGAAGCTTTCTTT
D gene: TRBD1; V gene: TRBV6-1; J gene: TRBJ1-4; clone size: once; CDR3 length: 16; CDR3 protein: CASSDRQGPASLKLFF; CDR3 DNA: TGTGCCAGCAGTGACCGACAGGGACCCGCATCTCTAAAACTGTTTTTT
D gene: .; V gene: TRBV5-1; J gene: TRBJ1-1; clone size: .; CDR3 length: 13; CDR3 protein: CASSLSPGSEAFF; CDR3 DNA: TGCGCCAGCAGCTTGTCCCCGGGGTCTGAAGCTTTCTTT
D gene: .; V gene: TRBV4-1; J gene: TRBJ1-2; clone size: .; CDR3 length: 15; CDR3 protein: CASSPNPGGSYGYTF; CDR3 DNA: TGCGCCAGCAGCCCAAACCCCGGGGGGAGCTATGGCTACACCTTC
D gene: .; V gene: TRBV29-1; J gene: TRBJ1-1; clone size: .; CDR3 length: 13; CDR3 protein: CSVEGGAGTEAFF; CDR3 DNA: TGCAGCGTTGAGGGGGGGGCAGGAACTGAAGCTTTCTTT
D gene: TRBD1; V gene: TRBV3-1/TRBV3-2; J gene: TRBJ1-4; clone size: .; CDR3 length: 15; CDR3 protein: CASSQYRGRIEKLFF; CDR3 DNA: TGTGCCAGCAGCCAATACAGGGGGCGAATAGAAAAACTGTTTTTT
D gene: TRBD1; V gene: TRBV5-4; J gene: TRBJ1-2; clone size: .; CDR3 length: 14; CDR3 protein: CASSSGTAFGGYTF; CDR3 DNA: TGTGCCAGCAGCTCCGGGACAGCGTTTGGGGGCTACACCTTC